The 24 T cell receptor delta chains below come from one sample, sequenced in a study of gamma-delta chains in newborns, infants, children. TCRdb re-called the reads via CATT. Of about 5,000 delta-chain clones listed, approximately 3% are singletons. Sequenced sample: blood. These receptors were taken from a child who was a newborn, infant or young child, either healthy, febrile or measles-vaccinated (not recorded which).

This clone occurred a few times. A much larger clone differs by one base, so this may be a read error. This chain connects TRDV2 to TRDJ3; D is possibly TRDD3 (6 bases). V lost 3 bases and J lost 0, with 20 bases in between. The V gene's germline CDR1 is GEAIGNYY and CDR2 EKD. CDR3 size: 20 residues. The CDR3 region has the DNA TGTGCCTGTGACTCCCCTCGGGGATCTCCTAGCTCCTGGGACACCCGACAGATGTTTTTC. This encodes CACDSPRGSPSSWDTRQMFF.

Details on this clone: At one boundary the junction diverges from the germline segment, which might be a read error. The rearrangement joins TRDV2 to TRDJ3, with 10 bases lining up with TRDD3. Germline V gene data show CDR1 as GEAIGNYY and CDR2 as EKD. The CDR3 is made up of 23 amino acids. CDR3 in DNA: TGTGCCTGTGACACCGCTCAGGGTACTGGGGGATCCCTTAACTCCTGGGACGCCCGACAGATGTTTTTC. This translates into CACDTAQGTGGSLNSWDARQMFF.

This clone occurred a few times. For this DNA, TCRdb reports the protein of a much larger clone, which diverges at residue 9, most likely from a read error; the protein presented here is translated directly from the DNA. The chain is built from TRDV2 and TRDJ3; TRDD3 matches at 10 bases. Per germline, CDR1 GEAIGNYY and CDR2 EKD. The ends lost 3 bases at V and 2 bases at J; junction bases unmatched: 3. The CDR3 has 17 amino acids. CDR3 bases: TGTGCCTGTGACGTACTGGGGGATGCCTGGGACACCCGACAGATGTTTTTC. Its protein product is CACDVLGDAWDTRQMFF.

This clone came up a few times. This could be a read error, since a much larger clone is one nucleotide away. Other DNA sequences within the sample encode an identical CDR3. The chain recombines TRDV2 with TRDJ2; TRDD3 matches at 11 bases. The V gene's germline CDR1 is GEAIGNYY and CDR2 EKD. The CDR3 sequence is 14 residues long. V was pared by 4 bases and J by 14 bases, with 11 bases of the junction left unmatched. Here the CDR3 DNA reads TGTGCCTGTGATCAGCTGGGGGATACAGGGCCTCTCTTCTTT. Residues: CACDQLGDTGPLFF.

A word on this clone: The same CDR3 also results from other DNA sequences found in this sample. The V gene is TRAV29/DV5, the J gene TRDJ2; a weak D match, TRDD3 (5 bases). This CDR3 contains 18 residues. Germline CDR1 is NSMFDY and CDR2 is ISSIKDK. The V end lost 2 bases, the J end lost 5 bases, and 25 bases lay between the germline ends. The CDR3 reads CAASSPVLGDIGTAQLFF. CDR3 sequence (DNA): TGTGCAGCAAGTTCCCCCGTCCTGGGTGATATTGGAACAGCACAACTCTTCTTT.

This clone was seen a handful of times. TCRdb attributes to this sequence the protein of a much larger clone, which differs from the DNA translation at residue 3; a read error is likely, and the protein displayed is translated from the DNA. The V call is TRDV2, the J call TRDJ3, with a tentative D call TRDD3 (5 bases). Germline V gene sequence: CDR1 GEAIGNYY, CDR2 EKD. This CDR3 is 17 amino acids long. The CDR3 bases are TGTGCCAGTGACACCGTGGCTGGACTCTGGGACACCCGTCAGATGTTTTTC. Encoded protein: CASDTVAGLWDTRQMFF.

Judged by abundance, this clone is large. Within the sample, other DNA sequences also encode this same CDR3. V is TRDV2 and J is TRDJ3; 9 bases are a match to TRDD3. The CDR3 contains 18 residues. J was trimmed by 1 base and V by 1 base; bases with no gene match: 4. Germline CDR1 is GEAIGNYY and CDR2 is EKD. The CDR3 spells CACDTRGYASWDTRQMFF. Written as DNA, the CDR3 is TGTGCCTGTGACACTAGGGGATACGCTTCCTGGGACACCCGACAGATGTTTTTC.

This clone has just a few counts. The protein given by TCRdb reflects a much larger clone and differs at residue 14 from this DNA's translation, likely from a read error; the protein shown is the DNA's translation. The chain combines TRDV2 with TRDJ2; TRDD3 matches 8 bases. Germline loops: CDR1 GEAIGNYY, CDR2 EKD. The CDR3 consists of 16 residues. The CDR3 DNA is TGTGCCTGTGACATACTGGGGGCCGCTTTGACAGCACAACCCTTCTTT. Its translation: CACDILGAALTAQPFF.

This clone is large by share. The same CDR3 arises from other DNA sequences in this sample as well. This chain uses TRAV29/DV5 with TRDJ2; 11 bases align to TRDD3. CDR1 and CDR2 from the germline V gene are NSMFDY and ISSIKDK. The trim removed 1 base at V and 2 bases at J, leaving 1 base unmatched. This CDR3 region has 15 residues. CDR3 protein: CAASWGIRLTAQLFF. CDR3 in DNA: TGTGCAGCAAGCTGGGGGATACGCTTGACAGCACAACTCTTCTTT. The full variable domain, in which reference TRAV29/DV5 and TRDJ2 provide the parts outside the CDR3, is DQQVKQNSPSLSVQEGRISILNCDYTNSMFDYFLWYKKYPAEGPTFLISISSIKDKNEDGRFTVFLNKSAKHLSLHIVPSQPGDSAVYFCAASWGIRLTAQLFFGKGTQLIVEP.

With regard to this clone: The protein TCRdb gives is from a much larger clone and does not agree with this DNA's translation at residue 7, likely a read error; the protein shown here comes from the DNA. The chain links TRDV1 to TRDJ2, with 8 positions matching TRDD3. Germline CDR1 and CDR2: TSWWSYY and QGS. CDR3 size: 20 residues. V shed 2 bases, J shed 7 bases, and the junction held 21 bases outside the gene matches. The CDR3 nucleotides read TGTGCTCTTGGGGAAAGCTGCTTTTCGGAACAGCGGGGATACAAAGCACAACTCTTCTTT. As protein: CALGESCFSEQRGYKAQLFF.

As for this clone: A read error is likely here: a far larger clone is one base away. Other DNA sequences in this specimen translate into the identical CDR3. This rearrangement joins TRDV2 to TRDJ2; 9 positions match TRDD3. Trimming took 7 bases from V and 0 from J; bases not matched to a gene: 8. CDR3 length: 16 amino acids. CDR1 and CDR2 from the germline V gene are GEAIGNYY and EKD. The CDR3, as DNA: TGTGCCTGCGACTTACTGGGGGAGGCTTTGACAGCACAACTCTTCTTT. This gives the protein CACDLLGEALTAQLFF.

This clone is termed medium-sized (0.01 to 0.1%). The V gene is TRDV2, the J gene TRDJ3, with TRDD3 matching over 8 bases. V lost 0 bases to trimming and J lost 0 bases; unmatched junction nucleotides: 3. This CDR3 comprises 18 residues. Germline assignment: CDR1 GEAIGNYY and CDR2 EKD. The CDR3 nucleotides are TGTGCCTGTGACACCGTACTGGGGGGCTCCTGGGACACCCGACAGATGTTTTTC. Translating gives CACDTVLGGSWDTRQMFF.

A remark on this clone: The protein TCRdb gives is from a much larger clone and does not agree with this DNA's translation at residue 5, likely a read error; the protein shown here comes from the DNA. The chain has TRDV2 and TRDJ3; a possible D gene is TRDD3 (6 bases). The CDR3 has 19 amino acids. The V end lost 3 bases, the J end lost 0 bases, and 17 bases lay between the germline ends. CDR1 and CDR2 (germline): GEAIGNYY, EKD. CDR3 amino acids: CACDHMGAISSWDTRQMFF. The CDR3 DNA reads TGTGCCTGTGACCATATGGGGGCCATCAGCTCCTGGGACACCCGACAGATGTTTTTC.

Only a few counts were recorded for this clone. A far more abundant clone sits one base away, making this likely a read error. Additional DNA sequences in this sample encode the identical CDR3. This rearrangement joins TRDV2 to TRDJ3, with 8 bases that match TRDD3. V gave up 2 bases and J gave up 3 bases; unmatched junction bases: 8. Germline CDR1 and CDR2: GEAIGNYY and EKD. This CDR3 region has 18 residues. The CDR3: CACDSLGDTRWDTRQMFF. CDR3 nucleotides: TGTGCCTGTGACAGTCTGGGGGACACGCGCTGGGACACCCGACAGATGTTTTTC.

With respect to this clone: This may stem from a read error, because a much larger clone lies one nucleotide away. The same CDR3 also results from other DNA sequences found in this sample. V gene TRDV3 combines with J gene TRDJ2; 7 bases line up with TRDD3. Germline V gene lookup returns CDR1 TVYSNPD and CDR2 GDNSRS (reference sequence). V lost 5 bases, J lost 0 bases, and 15 bases stayed unmatched. The CDR3 extends over 17 amino acids. CDR3 sequence (DNA): TGTGCCAAAAAGGGTACCGGGGGATCCCCTTTGACAGCACAACTCTTCTTT. This codes for CAKKGTGGSPLTAQLFF.

This clone was seen repeatedly, ten times or more. A far larger clone is just one base off, so this is likely a read error. The chain has TRDV2 and TRDJ3; TRDD3 matches at 11 bases. Germline CDR1 reads GEAIGNYY; CDR2 reads EKD. V was pared by 5 bases and J by 0 bases, with 2 bases of the junction left unmatched. The CDR3 covers 17 residues. The CDR3: CACGTGGYSWDTRQMFF. The CDR3 DNA is TGTGCCTGTGGCACTGGGGGATACTCCTGGGACACCCGACAGATGTTTTTC.

This clone was counted only a few times. The mismatch at residue 13 between this DNA's translation and the TCRdb protein of a much larger clone likely reflects a read error; the protein shown is translated from the DNA. V and J are TRDV2 and TRDJ3, with D perhaps TRDD3 (6 bases). The CDR3 runs to 16 residues. The V gene's germline CDR1 is GEAIGNYY and CDR2 EKD. The CDR3, as DNA: TGTGCCTGTGACTGGGGATTCTCCTGGGACACCCGACGGATGTTTTTC. Its translation is CACDWGFSWDTRRMFF.

Concerning this clone itself: The protein recorded in TCRdb matches a much larger clone and deviates from this DNA's translation at residue 13, suggesting a read error; the protein here is obtained by translating the DNA. The chain employs TRDV1 and TRDJ2; 8 nucleotides align to TRDD3. The CDR3 length is 15 residues. V lost 1 base and J lost 16; bases outside the gene matches: 14. Germline CDR1 is TSWWSYY and CDR2 is QGS. The DNA for the CDR3 is TGTGCTCTTGGGGAACGGGGCTGGGGGACCCCCCGACCCTTCTTT. Translation: CALGERGWGTPRPFF.

Concerning this clone: Since a far larger clone is one base different, this is likely a read error. The same CDR3 can be traced to other DNA sequences in this sample. The chain employs TRDV2 and TRDJ3; TRDD3 agrees at 9 bases. Germline loops: CDR1 GEAIGNYY, CDR2 EKD. The CDR3 sequence is 18 residues long. The CDR3 reads CACDTWGIASWDTRQMFF. In nucleotides, the CDR3 is TGTGCCTGTGACACCTGGGGGATAGCCTCCTGGGACACCCGACAAATGTTTTTC.

Only a few counts were recorded for this clone. A far larger clone is only one base removed, so a read error is likely. This same CDR3 is encoded by further DNA sequences in the sample. V gene TRDV2 combines with J gene TRDJ2, with 7 bases identical to TRDD3. Germline V lookup: CDR1 GEAIGNYY, CDR2 EKD. The CDR3 covers 16 residues. In nucleotides, the CDR3 is TGTGCCTGTGACACTAGTGGGGGAGCTTTGACAGCACAGCTCTTCTTT. Residues: CACDTSGGALTAQLFF.

The table lists this clone with a few counts. Since a far larger clone is one base different, this is likely a read error. The sample has other DNA sequences that encode this CDR3 too. The genes are TRDV2 and TRDJ2; TRDD3 agrees at 11 bases. Germline V gene sequence: CDR1 GEAIGNYY, CDR2 EKD. The CDR3 runs 14 residues. The CDR3 region has the DNA TGTGCCTGTGACACCCTGGGGGATACAGCACAGCTCTTCTTT. It translates to CACDTLGDTAQLFF.

This clone appeared a few times. The TCRdb protein, from a much larger clone, departs from this DNA's translation at residue 6, likely by read error; the protein shown derives from the DNA. The CDR3 coding sequence is TGTGCCTGTGACACCTCGGGGGATACGACAGCACAACTCTTCTTT. Its translation: CACDTSGDTTAQLFF. V and J are TRDV2 and TRDJ2; TRDD3 matches 9 bases. With 0 bases clipped from V and 4 bases from J, the junction kept 2 bases outside the gene matches. The germline gives CDR1 GEAIGNYY, CDR2 EKD. The CDR3 spans 15 residues.

This clone is classed as medium-sized. A far larger clone is one nucleotide away, so this likely arose from a read error. CDR3 sequence reads: CACDWGNSWDTRQMFF. The DNA for the CDR3 is TGTGCCTGTGACTGGGGGAACTCCTGGGACACCCGACAGATGTTTTTC. This sequence joins TRDV2 and TRDJ3; 7 nucleotides match TRDD3. There are 16 residues in the CDR3. Per the germline V gene, CDR1 is GEAIGNYY and CDR2 is EKD. V lost 3 bases to trimming and J lost 0 bases; unmatched junction nucleotides: 1.

Worth noting for this clone: The TCRdb record carries a much larger clone's protein, which differs from this DNA's translation at residue 16; a read error is the likely cause, and the protein listed here is the DNA translation. CDR3 DNA: TGTGCCTGTGACGCCCTGGGGGCCCCCTCCTGGGACACCCGACAGACGTTTTTC. Translation gives CACDALGAPSWDTRQTFF. This chain connects TRDV2 to TRDJ3; 7 bases agree with TRDD3. Germline V gives CDR1 GEAIGNYY, CDR2 EKD. This CDR3 contains 18 residues.